A single count supports the clone carrying this T cell receptor (beta chain). The data derive from a study of blood T cell repertoires in COVID-19. The wider study: T cells, B-cell-depleted T cells, or PBMCs provided the cDNA or gDNA that served as material.

Profiled with immunoSEQ multiplex PCR; TCRdb holds only in-frame clones, not every one. This sample has 150,000 to 200,000 clones, with 75% to 80% found just once. CDR3 size: 16 residues. CDR1 SGHTS and CDR2 YDEGEE come from the germline V gene. Germline trimming cut 2 bases from V and 9 bases from J; bases unmatched to any gene: 11. The sequenced material came from peripheral blood. This TCR derives from a woman between 70 and 85 years old with acute or convalescent COVID-19. The chain is built from TRBV5-8 and TRBJ2-1; 10 bases are a match to TRBD1. CDR3 region: CASSFSPGQGSLEQFF. CDR3 in DNA: TGTGCCAGCAGCTTTTCCCCGGGACAGGGGTCGCTTGAGCAGTTCTTC.